The 5 T cell receptor beta chains below all came from one sample that was sequenced in a study of PD-L1 blockade in urothelial cancer. Stated time point: pretreatment peripheral blood. Assay used: immunoSEQ multiplex PCR; TCRdb lists only in-frame clones, some missing. In the table there are 40,000 to 55,000 clones, 86% of which are singletons. The starting material was PBMCs, obtained around atezolizumab (anti-PD-L1) treatment. The source is a man aged 55 to 70 with urothelial cancer.

This clone has a single count. J is TRBJ1-5 and V is TRBV27; the D gene is possibly TRBD1 (6 bases). Germline-derived CDR1 and CDR2 are MNHEY and SMNVEV (reference sequence). Trimming shortened V by 5 bases and J by 8 bases, and 13 bases separated the two germline ends. This CDR3 has 13 residues. The CDR3 sequence: CASSPGGREPQHF. CDR3 DNA sequence: TGTGCCAGCAGTCCCGGGGGGCGGGAGCCCCAGCATTTT.

The gene calls are TRBV18 and TRBJ2-1, with 10 bases matching TRBD2. After removal of 5 bases from V and 2 bases from J, the junction contained 3 bases not matched to a gene. The CDR3 loop spans 15 amino acids. CDR1 is KGHSH and CDR2 is LQKENI in the germline V gene. CDR3 protein: CASSSSGGAYNEQFF. CDR3 nucleotides: TGTGCCAGCTCATCAAGCGGGGGGGCCTACAATGAGCAGTTCTTC.

The chain recombines TRBV29-1 with TRBJ2-7; weak D call: TRBD1 (6 bases). V lost 1 base and J lost 2, with 18 bases in between. This CDR3 has 16 amino acids. CDR1 is SQVTM and CDR2 is ANQGSEA in the germline V gene. The CDR3 DNA sequence: TGCAGCGTTGAAGTCCCCGGGACACCGAGGACCTACGAGCAGTACTTC. Translating gives CSVEVPGTPRTYEQYF.

The genes are TRBV2 and TRBJ2-5, with 14 nucleotides matching TRBD2. Trimming cost V 5 bases and J 5 bases; bases outside gene matches: 4. This CDR3 comprises 15 residues. Germline V CDR1 and CDR2: SNHLY, FYNNEI. Here the CDR3 reads CASSSGTSGSETQYF. CDR3 nucleotides: TGTGCCAGCAGTTCCGGGACTAGCGGGAGCGAGACCCAGTACTTC.

This clone was seen only once. The chain combines TRBV5-5 with TRBJ2-7, with a tentative D call TRBD1 (5 bases). CDR3 length: 13 residues. The V end lost 3 bases, the J end lost 6 bases, and 13 bases lay between the germline ends. Germline V CDR1 and CDR2: SGHKS, YYEKEE (reference sequence). The CDR3 DNA reads as TGTGCCAGCAGCTCAGGGCTATTTCGCGAGCAGTACTTC. Protein product: CASSSGLFREQYF.